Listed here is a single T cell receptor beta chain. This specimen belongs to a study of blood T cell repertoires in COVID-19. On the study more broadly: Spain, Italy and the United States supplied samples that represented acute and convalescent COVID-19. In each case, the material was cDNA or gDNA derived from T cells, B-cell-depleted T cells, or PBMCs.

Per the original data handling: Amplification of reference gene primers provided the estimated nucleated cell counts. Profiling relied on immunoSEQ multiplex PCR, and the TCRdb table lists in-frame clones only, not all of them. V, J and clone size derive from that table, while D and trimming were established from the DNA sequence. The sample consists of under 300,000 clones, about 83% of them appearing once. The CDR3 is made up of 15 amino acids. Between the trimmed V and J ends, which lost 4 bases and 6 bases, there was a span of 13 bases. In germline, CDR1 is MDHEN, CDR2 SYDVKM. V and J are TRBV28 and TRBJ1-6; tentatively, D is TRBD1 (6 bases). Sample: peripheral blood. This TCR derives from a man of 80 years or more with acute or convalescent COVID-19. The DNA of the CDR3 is TGTGCCAGCAGTTGGGCGGACAGTTTTAATTCACCCCTCCACTTT. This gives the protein CASSWADSFNSPLHF.